This T cell receptor (beta chain) stems from a study of OX40 agonist ivuxolimab in advanced cancers. Across the whole study: Patients' therapy was ivuxolimab, an antibody that acts as an agonist of OX40 (CD134).

Autoimmune disease history or systemic immunosuppression led to patients being barred. The CDR3 totals 15 residues. CDR1 and CDR2 from the germline V gene are KGHSH and LQKENI. V dropped 3 bases and J dropped 1 base, with 11 bases sitting between them. The repertoire was sequenced with immunoSEQ multiplex PCR; TCRdb's copy has only in-frame clones and lacks some. The sample shows under 65,000 clones, less than 95% of them seen only once. Findings and limits, study-wide: In the 0.1-3.0 mg/kg groups, partial responders showed among the lowest expansion. The average count of expanded clones was higher among CD8+ T cells than among CD4+.

About this clone: What it binds is unknown.

This TCR was recovered from an adult with an advanced solid tumor such as melanoma, head and neck, liver or kidney cancer. The V and J genes are TRBV18 and TRBJ2-3; D is unclear. Sequences were derived from CD4+ or CD8+ T cells sorted from blood, sampled in a trial of the OX40 agonist ivuxolimab. CDR3 bases: TGTGCCAGCTCACCGGGTAGGGTAGGCACAGATACGCAGTATTTT. This encodes CASSPGRVGTDTQYF. The full variable domain, its missing parts supplied by reference TRBV18 and TRBJ2-3, is NAGVMQNPRHLVRRRGQEARLRCSPMKGHSHVYWYRQLPEEGLKFMVYLQKENIIDESGMPKERFSAEFPKEGPSILRIQQVVRGDSAAYFCASSPGRVGTDTQYFGPGTRLTVL.